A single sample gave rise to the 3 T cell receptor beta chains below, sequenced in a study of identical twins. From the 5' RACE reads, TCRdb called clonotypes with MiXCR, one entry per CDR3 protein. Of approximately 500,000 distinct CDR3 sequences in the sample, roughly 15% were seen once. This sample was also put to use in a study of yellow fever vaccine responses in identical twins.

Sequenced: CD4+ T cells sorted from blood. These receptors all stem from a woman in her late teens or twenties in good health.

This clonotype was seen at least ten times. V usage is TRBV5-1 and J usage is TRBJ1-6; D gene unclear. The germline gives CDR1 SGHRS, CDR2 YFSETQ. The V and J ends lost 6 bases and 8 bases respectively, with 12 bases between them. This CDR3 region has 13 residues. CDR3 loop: CASKAASDSPLHF. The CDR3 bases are TGCGCCAGCAAGGCAGCATCGGATTCACCCCTCCACTTT.

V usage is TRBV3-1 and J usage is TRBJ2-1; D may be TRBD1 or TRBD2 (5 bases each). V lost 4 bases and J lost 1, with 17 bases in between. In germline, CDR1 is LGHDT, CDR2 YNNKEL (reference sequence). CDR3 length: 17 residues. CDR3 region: CASSRGTVASSYNEQFF. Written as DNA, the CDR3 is TGTGCCAGCAGCCGAGGGACGGTAGCATCTTCCTACAATGAGCAGTTCTTC.

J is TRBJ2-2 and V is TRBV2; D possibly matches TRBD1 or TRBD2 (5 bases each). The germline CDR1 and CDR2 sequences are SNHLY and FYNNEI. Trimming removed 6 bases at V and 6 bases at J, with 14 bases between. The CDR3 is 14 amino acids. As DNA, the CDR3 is TGTGCCAGCAGGGGGGACGGCGATGCCGGGGAGCTGTTTTTT. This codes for CASRGDGDAGELFF.